This T cell receptor beta chain appears in the sequencing data of a study of identical twins. Study observations and caveats: High-abundance cord blood beta clonotypes had fewer insertions; memory repertoires showed none. Less excess twin sharing appeared in beta out-of-frame sequences.

The J segment lost 3 bases and the V segment lost 0 bases, leaving 3 bases of the junction unmatched. The CDR3 is 15 residues long. Germline V gene lookup returns CDR1 SGHKS and CDR2 YYEKEE (reference sequence). This clonotype was detected ten times or more. Its antigen is currently unknown. The cDNA had a unique molecular identifier and a template-switch universal primer site. Using its own MiXCR run on the 5' RACE reads, TCRdb lists one record per CDR3 protein. The table shows roughly 630,000 distinct CDR3 sequences, with under 8.5% occurring only once. These same data were also listed under a study on yellow fever vaccine responses in identical twins.

The genes are TRBV5-5 and TRBJ2-1, with 7 bases that match TRBD2. The sample taken for sequencing was PBMCs. The clonotype was recovered from a woman aged 18-30 years in good health. This chain's CDR3 is CASSLGPSGYNEQFF. The CDR3 region has the DNA TGTGCCAGCAGCTTGGGTCCTAGCGGCTACAATGAGCAGTTCTTC.